This T cell receptor beta chain comes out of a study of Graves' ophthalmopathy and Graves' hyperthyroidism. CDR3 length: 17 amino acids. Turning to this clonotype: Its ends do not fully match the called genes, so a read error is possible.

Exclusion criteria comprised other autoimmune diseases, uncontrolled infections, pregnancy or lactation in patients. PBMCs were density-gradient isolated from roughly 10 ml fresh blood. RNA transcripts served as template for amplifying TCR beta CDR3 sequences. First-round RT-PCR relied on HTBI primers, and a second-round multiplex PCR came next. TCRdb used MiXCR to reprocess the multiplex PCR reads, holding one entry per CDR3 protein. Of 200,000 to 250,000 distinct CDR3 sequences in the sample, 20% to 25% are singletons; the top ten hold roughly 44%. The sequenced sample consisted of peripheral blood. The receptor was derived from a woman between 45 and 65 years old with Graves' ophthalmopathy. This chain connects TRBV12-3 or TRBV12-4 to TRBJ1-3; the match to TRBD1 covers 9 bases. CDR3 coding DNA: TGTGCCACCAAACATCACAGGGGGCGCTTGGACGGAAACACCAGATATTTT. It codes for CATKHHRGRLDGNTRYF.